The 18 T cell receptor beta chains below all came from one sample that was sequenced in a study of T cell responses to AZD1222 COVID-19 vaccine. Clones were sequenced by immunoSEQ multiplex PCR, and TCRdb holds only the in-frame ones, with some missing. Here the sample spans about 110,000 clones, over 85% being singletons. Specimen: peripheral blood, collected on day 0 of AZD1222 vaccination. Receptors originate from an adult in good health.

The chain recombines TRBV14 with TRBJ1-5, with D possibly TRBD1 on 5 matching bases. The CDR3 contains 14 residues. Trimming pared 3 bases from V and 3 bases from J, leaving 9 bases between. Per germline, CDR1 SGHDN and CDR2 FVKESK. Here the CDR3 reads CASSQQGLNQPQHF. The DNA for the CDR3 is TGTGCCAGCAGCCAGCAGGGACTCAATCAGCCCCAGCATTTT. The whole variable domain, remainder taken from reference TRBV14 and TRBJ1-5, is EAGVTQFPSHSVIEKGQTVTLRCDPISGHDNLYWYRRVMGKEIKFLLHFVKESKQDESGMPNNRFLAERTGGTYSTLKVQPAELEDSGVYFCASSQQGLNQPQHFGDGTRLSIL.

The chain couples TRBV11-3 to TRBJ2-1, with TRBD1 as a possible D gene (6 bases). CDR3 size: 14 residues. Germline lookup yields CDR1 SGHNT and CDR2 YENEEA. V was pared by 0 bases and J by 10 bases, with 13 bases between. In nucleotides, the CDR3 is TGTGCCAGCAGCTTAGATCTTGAGGGGGAGGAGCAGTTCTTC. Translation gives CASSLDLEGEEQFF.

The chain employs TRBV7-9 and TRBJ1-2; 7 nucleotides match TRBD1. The V gene end was trimmed by 5 bases and the J gene end by 2 bases; junction bases not matched to a gene: 8. The CDR3 has 15 amino acids. Germline values: CDR1 SEHNR, CDR2 FQNEAQ (reference sequence). The CDR3 is CASSQPGQENYGYTF. CDR3 DNA: TGTGCCAGCAGCCAACCCGGACAGGAAAACTATGGCTACACCTTC.

The V call is TRBV7-9, the J call TRBJ1-2, with a possible D match to TRBD1 (5 bases). Trimming shortened V by 2 bases and J by 7 bases, and 20 bases separated the two germline ends. Germline V gene sequence: CDR1 SEHNR, CDR2 FQNEAQ (reference sequence). The CDR3 sequence is 16 residues long. The DNA for the CDR3 is TGTGCCAGCAGCTTAATGGCGGGACGGGGTTTTGGTGGCTACACCTTC. Its translation is CASSLMAGRGFGGYTF.

CDR3 amino acids: CASSFDFRGGEAFF. The DNA of the CDR3 is TGCGCCAGCAGCTTCGATTTCAGGGGAGGTGAAGCTTTCTTT. The chain couples TRBV5-1 to TRBJ1-1; D possibly corresponds to TRBD1 (6 bases). Trimming stripped 2 bases from V and 7 bases from J, with 15 bases between. Germline assignment: CDR1 SGHRS and CDR2 YFSETQ. CDR3 size: 14 residues.

The chain joins TRBV4-2 to TRBJ1-1; TRBD1 is a possible D gene (6 bases). The CDR3 spans 14 residues. Germline CDR1 reads LGHNA; CDR2 reads YNFKEQ. Trimming left V 2 bases short and J 1 base short, with 8 bases between. The CDR3 loop is CASSQQQGNTEAFF. The DNA for the CDR3 is TGTGCCAGCAGCCAACAACAGGGGAACACTGAAGCTTTCTTT.

The rearrangement joins TRBV4-2 to TRBJ2-1; 7 bases line up with TRBD1. This CDR3 comprises 15 residues. Germline V lookup: CDR1 LGHNA, CDR2 YNFKEQ. J was trimmed by 2 bases and V by 1 base; bases with no gene match: 2. CDR3 nucleotides: TGTGCCAGCAGCCAAGGGCAGGGGGCCTACAATGAGCAGTTCTTC. Its protein is CASSQGQGAYNEQFF.

CDR3 protein: CASSPGEAREAFF. The CDR3 nucleotides read TGTGCCAGCAGTCCCGGAGAGGCCCGCGAAGCTTTCTTT. This chain links TRBV6-4 with TRBJ1-1; the D is unclear. V was trimmed by 5 bases and J by 8 bases, leaving 15 bases between them. The CDR3 runs 13 residues. CDR1 is MRHNA, CDR2 SNTAGT, per germline.

On this clone: Other DNA sequences in this sample translate to the same CDR3. J is TRBJ1-5 and V is TRBV19, with a tentative D call TRBD1 (5 bases). Germline values: CDR1 LNHDA, CDR2 SQIVND (reference sequence). CDR3 length: 13 residues. V was shortened by 1 base and J by 4 bases, with 5 bases between the two germline ends. The CDR3: CASSIGGNQPQHF. In nucleotides, the CDR3 is TGTGCCAGTAGTATAGGGGGGAATCAGCCCCAGCATTTT.

The V gene is TRBV11-2, the J gene TRBJ1-2; D possibly corresponds to TRBD1 (5 bases). The V end lost 3 bases, the J end lost 2 bases, and 16 bases lay between the germline ends. The length of the CDR3 is 16 residues. Germline assignment: CDR1 SGHAT and CDR2 FQNNGV. The CDR3 spells CASSLLGRQTNYGYTF. CDR3 sequence (DNA): TGTGCCAGCAGCTTGCTGGGGCGACAGACCAACTATGGCTACACCTTC. The full variable domain, rest sourced from reference TRBV11-2 and TRBJ1-2, is EAGVAQSPRYKIIEKRQSVAFWCNPISGHATLYWYQQILGQGPKLLIQFQNNGVVDDSQLPKDRFSAERLKGVDSTLKIQPAKLEDSAVYLCASSLLGRQTNYGYTFGSGTRLTVV.

This chain uses TRBV2 with TRBJ2-7; TRBD1 aligns across 9 bases. CDR1 and CDR2 from the germline V gene are SNHLY and FYNNEI. J gave up 1 base and V 5 bases, and 3 bases lay outside the gene matches. The CDR3 totals 14 residues. The chain's CDR3 is CASSQTGGSYEQYF. CDR3 nucleotide sequence: TGTGCCAGCAGTCAGACAGGGGGATCCTACGAGCAGTACTTC.

This clone showed up just once. This chain connects TRBV30 to TRBJ1-1; 9 bases agree with TRBD1. The length of the CDR3 is 13 residues. Looked up from germline, CDR1 is GTSNPN and CDR2 is SVGIG (reference sequence). With V trimmed by 5 bases and J by 4 bases, 5 bases remained unmatched. The CDR3 nucleotides read TGTGCCTGGGGGGGACAGGGAAGCACTGAAGCTTTCTTT. Encoded protein: CAWGGQGSTEAFF.

The chain recombines TRBV24-1 with TRBJ1-3, with D possibly TRBD1 on 6 matching bases. V was cut by 6 bases and J by 4 bases, with 12 bases left in between. CDR1 KGHDR and CDR2 SFDVKD come from the germline V gene. The CDR3 runs 14 residues. As DNA, the CDR3 is TGTGCCACCAGTCAGTGGGGGGCGGGAAACACCATATATTTT. Translated: CATSQWGAGNTIYF.

J is TRBJ1-6 and V is TRBV7-2; D remains ambiguous. Between the trimmed V and J ends, which lost 6 bases and 0 bases, there was a span of 9 bases. In germline, CDR1 is SGHTA, CDR2 FQGNSA. The CDR3 extends over 15 amino acids. CDR3 in DNA: TGTGCCAGCAGGACCCAGAGCTCCTATAATTCACCCCTCCACTTT. Translation: CASRTQSSYNSPLHF.

The chain joins TRBV11-3 to TRBJ2-2; 9 bases align to TRBD1. From germline, CDR1 is SGHNT and CDR2 YENEEA. V lost 5 bases and J lost 4; bases outside the gene matches: 5. This CDR3 is 15 amino acids long. CDR3 region: CASSPGTGSTGELFF. The CDR3 DNA is TGTGCCAGCAGCCCCGGGACAGGGTCCACCGGGGAGCTGTTTTTT. Full variable domain (rest looked up from reference TRBV11-3 and TRBJ2-2): EAGVVQSPRYKIIEKKQPVAFWCNPISGHNTLYWYLQNLGQGPELLIRYENEEAVDDSQLPKDRFSAERLKGVDSTLKIQPAELGDSAVYLCASSPGTGSTGELFFGEGSRLTVL.

The rearrangement joins TRBV2 to TRBJ1-5; D is unresolved. CDR3 size: 14 residues. Deletions cut 4 bases from V and 3 bases from J, with 10 bases between. The germline V gene encodes CDR1 SNHLY and CDR2 FYNNEI. CDR3 region: CASSGGQANQPQHF. Here the CDR3 DNA reads TGTGCCAGCAGTGGCGGGCAGGCCAATCAGCCCCAGCATTTT.

The chain recombines TRBV11-3 with TRBJ1-2; no reliable D call. The CDR3 loop spans 14 amino acids. The germline V gene encodes CDR1 SGHNT and CDR2 YENEEA. The V end was cut by 0 bases, the J end by 3 bases, with 8 bases between. CDR3 region: CASSLEYHDYGYTF. In DNA form, the CDR3 reads TGTGCCAGCAGCTTAGAGTATCATGACTATGGCTACACCTTC.

The chain employs TRBV29-1 and TRBJ2-5, with 14 positions matching TRBD2. The germline CDR1 and CDR2 sequences are SQVTM and ANQGSEA. Losses at the gene ends were 4 bases for V and 5 bases for J; bases not matched to a gene: 9. The CDR3 consists of 16 residues. The DNA of the CDR3 is TGCAGCGTTGCCGGGACTAGCGGGAGACATCCGGAGACCCAGTACTTC. It codes for CSVAGTSGRHPETQYF.